Below are 10 T cell receptor beta chains sequenced from a single sample in a study of naive and memory T cell subsets. The library had UMIs added by 3' ligation of an oligonucleotide to TCR cDNA. Ligated cDNA underwent four rounds of PCR with nested alpha and beta constant region primers and SP2. TCRdb independently ran MiXCR on the 5' RACE reads; one entry per CDR3 protein. The sample consists of some 60,000 distinct CDR3 sequences, 7.6% of them appearing once. Every receptor here comes from a female donor in good health.

This sequence joins TRBV3-1 and TRBJ2-3; 14 positions agree with TRBD2. V was pared by 5 bases and J by 2 bases, with 15 bases of the junction left unmatched. The CDR3 extends over 20 amino acids. Looked up from germline, CDR1 is LGHDT and CDR2 is YNNKEL (reference sequence). The CDR3 DNA sequence: TGTGCCAGCAGCTCACGGACTAGCGGGGGGCCGATCACATTCACAGATACGCAGTATTTT. Residues: CASSSRTSGGPITFTDTQYF.

There are a few counts of this clonotype. This sequence joins TRBV5-4 and TRBJ2-1; no clear D gene. Between the trimmed V and J ends, which lost 3 bases and 7 bases, there was a span of 8 bases. Germline V gene sequence: CDR1 SGHNT, CDR2 YYREEE (reference sequence). The CDR3 has 12 amino acids. This chain's CDR3 is CASSSGRNEQFF. The CDR3, as DNA: TGTGCCAGCAGCTCCGGAAGAAATGAGCAGTTCTTC.

This rearrangement joins TRBV18 to TRBJ2-5; perhaps TRBD2 as D (6 bases). The CDR3 is 14 residues long. V lost 0 bases, J lost 2 bases, and 7 bases lay in between. Germline assignment: CDR1 KGHSH and CDR2 LQKENI. The CDR3 region has the DNA TGTGCCAGCTCACCACCGGCGGGGCAAGAGACCCAGTACTTC. The encoded protein is CASSPPAGQETQYF. Using reference TRBV18 and TRBJ2-5 for the parts outside the CDR3, the full variable domain is NAGVMQNPRHLVRRRGQEARLRCSPMKGHSHVYWYRQLPEEGLKFMVYLQKENIIDESGMPKERFSAEFPKEGPSILRIQQVVRGDSAAYFCASSPPAGQETQYFGPGTRLLVL.

J is TRBJ2-3 and V is TRBV7-2, with 10 bases that match TRBD2. CDR1 SGHTA and CDR2 FQGNSA come from the germline V gene. This CDR3 is 16 amino acids long. V was clipped by 0 bases and J by 1 base; unmatched bases: 1. CDR3 DNA sequence: TGTGCCAGCAGCTTAGCGAGCGGGGGGGGCACAGATACGCAGTATTTT. Translation: CASSLASGGGTDTQYF.

This chain joins TRBV6-2 or TRBV6-3 and TRBJ2-1; TRBD2 is a possible D gene (5 bases). The CDR3 loop spans 12 amino acids. The ends were cut back, 5 bases at V and 7 bases at J, with 9 bases in the middle. Per germline, CDR1 MNHEY and CDR2 SVGEGT. The CDR3: CASSKRENEQFF. In DNA, the CDR3 is TGTGCCAGCAGTAAAAGGGAGAATGAGCAGTTCTTC.

This clonotype was observed many times. The chain uses TRBV6-2 or TRBV6-3 and TRBJ1-5; weak D call: TRBD1 (6 bases). Germline values: CDR1 MNHEY, CDR2 SVGEGT. This CDR3 region has 15 residues. The V gene lost 5 bases and the J gene lost 2 bases, with 13 bases spanning the gap. CDR3 bases: TGTGCCAGCAGTACAACAGGGATGGGCAATCAGCCCCAGCATTTT. Encoded protein: CASSTTGMGNQPQHF.

V gene TRBV11-1 combines with J gene TRBJ2-1; 10 nucleotides match TRBD2. The J segment lost 7 bases and the V segment lost 4 bases, leaving 7 bases of the junction unmatched. Germline V gene data show CDR1 as SGHAT and CDR2 as FQDESV (reference sequence). CDR3 length: 15 amino acids. The DNA for the CDR3 is TGTGCCAGCAGCTCCCTAGCGGGGGCGGGTAATGAGCAGTTCTTC. This codes for CASSSLAGAGNEQFF.

This clonotype was observed at least ten times. The genes are TRBV29-1 and TRBJ2-5; D is perhaps TRBD1 (6 bases). Deletions cut 7 bases from V and 4 bases from J, with 16 bases between. CDR3 length equals 13 residues. Germline CDR1 SQVTM, CDR2 ANQGSEA. CDR3 in DNA: TGCAGCGAACGTCCGCAGGGGCGAGAGACCCAGTACTTC. Residues: CSERPQGRETQYF.

In this sample, this clonotype turned up many times. The chain uses TRBV14 and TRBJ2-1; 8 positions agree with TRBD1. CDR1 and CDR2 from the germline V gene are SGHDN and FVKESK. V dropped 3 bases and J dropped 1; count of bases not matched to a gene: 2. This CDR3 is 15 amino acids long. The DNA for the CDR3 is TGTGCCAGCAGCCAGTGGACAGGGTCCTACAATGAGCAGTTCTTC. Its protein is CASSQWTGSYNEQFF. The variable domain in full, completed from reference TRBV14 and TRBJ2-1, reads EAGVTQFPSHSVIEKGQTVTLRCDPISGHDNLYWYRRVMGKEIKFLLHFVKESKQDESGMPNNRFLAERTGGTYSTLKVQPAELEDSGVYFCASSQWTGSYNEQFFGPGTRLTVL.

This clonotype was seen only a few times. The J gene is TRBJ2-5, the V gene TRBV7-2; D is perhaps TRBD2 (5 bases). With 3 bases removed from V and 11 bases from J, the gap between germline ends came to 16 bases. Germline V gene sequence: CDR1 SGHTA, CDR2 FQGNSA. CDR3 length: 13 residues. The CDR3 loop reads CASSFASFGLQYF. DNA for the CDR3: TGTGCCAGCAGCTTCGCGAGTTTTGGACTTCAGTACTTC.